This T cell receptor (beta chain) was retrieved from a study of blood T cell repertoires in COVID-19. Study in general: The study drew acute and convalescent COVID-19 samples from the United States, Italy and Spain. T cells, B-cell-depleted T cells, or PBMCs provided the cDNA or gDNA that served as material.

All enrollees were about 18 to 89 years old and from 24 US areas. TCRdb's table, derived via immunoSEQ multiplex PCR, lists solely in-frame clones and lacks some. The sample lists some 400,000 clones; 90% to 95% were seen once. The TCR comes from a woman between 40 and 55 years old who had been exposed to COVID-19. The sequenced material came from PBMCs or T cells enriched from blood (not recorded which).

The CDR3 DNA sequence: TGTGCCAGCTCTAATCGCGATCATACGCAGTATTTT. It specifies CASSNRDHTQYF. The rearrangement joins TRBV2 to TRBJ2-3, with D hard to call. The CDR3 has 12 amino acids. The V gene's germline CDR1 is SNHLY and CDR2 FYNNEI. V was cut by 8 bases and J by 7 bases, with 13 bases left in between.